A selection of T cell receptor beta chains follows, all from one sample in a study of blood T cells in healthy people across ages. TCRdb ran MiXCR on the 5' RACE reads and lists one entry per CDR3 protein. The data contain 1.2 million to 1.5 million distinct CDR3 sequences, 42% of them singletons. Sequenced material: blood. These receptors originate from a woman aged 18-35 years in good health. Both conserved end residues are part of each CDR3. Fields, in order: J gene, clone size, D gene, V gene, CDR3 protein, CDR3 DNA. The D gene is left open where the match is weak. Clone size appears in some rows only: once, few, many, or a class for an expanded clone.

TRBJ2-1	-	-	TRBV6-8	CASSYARQLTDLYNEQFF	TGTGCCAGCAGTTACGCAAGACAGTTAACTGACCTCTACAATGAGCAGTTCTTC
TRBJ2-1	many	TRBD2	TRBV7-9	CASSPRLAGVNEQFF	TGTGCCAGCAGCCCCAGACTAGCGGGAGTTAATGAGCAGTTCTTC
TRBJ1-5	-	-	TRBV2	CASREKVGNQPQHF	TGTGCCAGCAGAGAGAAGGTGGGGAATCAGCCCCAGCATTTT
TRBJ1-2	-	-	TRBV3-1	CASSQASGGVSGYTF	TGTGCCAGCAGCCAAGCATCAGGCGGTGTCTCGGGCTACACCTTC
TRBJ1-2	few	-	TRBV6-5	CASSYRDAGGYTF	TGTGCCAGCAGTTACAGGGACGCCGGGGGCTACACCTTC
TRBJ2-1	-	TRBD1	TRBV20-1	CSAALGQGGREQFF	TGCAGTGCGGCCCTGGGACAGGGGGGTAGGGAGCAGTTCTTC
TRBJ2-1	-	-	TRBV5-1	CASRAAKEQFF	TGCGCCAGCAGGGCGGCCAAGGAGCAGTTCTTC
TRBJ2-7	-	TRBD2	TRBV9	CASSAGTSVSFYEQYF	TGTGCCAGCAGCGCCGGGACTAGCGTCTCTTTCTACGAGCAGTACTTC
TRBJ2-7	few	TRBD2	TRBV9	CASSVSGTISYEQYF	TGTGCCAGCAGCGTATCTGGGACTATATCCTACGAGCAGTACTTC
TRBJ2-5	-	TRBD2	TRBV7-2	CASSTTSGGAGTQYF	TGTGCCAGCAGTACGACTAGCGGGGGGGCTGGGACCCAGTACTTC
TRBJ1-5	-	-	TRBV20-1	CSARDLRGGGGNQPQHF	TGCAGTGCTAGAGATCTAAGGGGAGGGGGTGGCAATCAGCCCCAGCATTTT
TRBJ1-2	many	-	TRBV7-8	CASSLVASSYGYTF	TGTGCCAGCAGCTTAGTAGCGTCCTCCTATGGCTACACCTTC